This T cell receptor beta chain was recovered during a study of cytomegalovirus exposure and HLA in healthy donors. The overall study: Of over 300 genotyped donors, 81% clustered with self-reported Caucasian donors.

General study points: About 87% or about 30% of the time was how often most TCR beta V segments were productive, according to an earlier analysis.

Germline V CDR1 and CDR2: MDHEN, SYDVKM. CDR3 length: 14 residues. The PCR made use of 60 Vbeta and 13 Jbeta primers. The table came from immunoSEQ multiplex PCR; TCRdb's copy has only in-frame clones and leaves some out. The sample contains more than 100,000 clones, 65% to 80% of which appear only once. For this clone: Its antigen is currently unknown.

This TCR was recovered from a human donor in good health. The rearrangement links TRBV28 to TRBJ2-5, with D tentatively TRBD1 (6 bases). TRBJ2-7 matches the DNA end more closely, so the J call is doubtful. Input material: PBMCs. CDR3 amino acids: CASSWGPVKYEQYF. In nucleotides, the CDR3 is TGTGCCAGCAGTTGGGGGCCCGTCAAATACGAGCAGTACTTC.